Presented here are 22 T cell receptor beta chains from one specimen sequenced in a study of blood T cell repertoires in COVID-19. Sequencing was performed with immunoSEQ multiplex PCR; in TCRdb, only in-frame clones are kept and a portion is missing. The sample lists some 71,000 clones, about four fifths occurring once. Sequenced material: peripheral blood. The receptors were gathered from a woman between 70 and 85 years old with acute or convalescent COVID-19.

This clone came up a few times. CDR3 sequence reads: CASKLTGGNTEAFF. The CDR3 coding sequence is TGTGCCAGTAAGCTGACAGGGGGCAACACTGAAGCTTTCTTT. This sequence joins TRBV19 and TRBJ1-1, with 10 positions matching TRBD1. The CDR3 spans 14 residues. J lost 2 bases, V lost 7 bases, and 4 bases had no gene match. Germline V gene data show CDR1 as LNHDA and CDR2 as SQIVND (reference sequence).

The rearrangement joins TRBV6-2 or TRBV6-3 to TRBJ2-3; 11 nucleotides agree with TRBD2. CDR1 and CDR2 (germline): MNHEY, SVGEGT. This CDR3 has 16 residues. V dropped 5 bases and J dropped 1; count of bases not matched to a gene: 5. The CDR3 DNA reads TGTGCCAGCAGTCAAGGACTAGCGGGCCGCACAGATACGCAGTATTTT. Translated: CASSQGLAGRTDTQYF.

The CDR3 sequence is CASSLIAGASKNIQYF. CDR3 DNA: TGTGCCAGCAGCTTGATAGCGGGAGCTTCCAAAAACATTCAGTACTTC. The rearrangement uses TRBV6-6 and TRBJ2-4, with 9 bases aligning to TRBD2. The CDR3 sequence is 16 residues long. V gave up 6 bases and J gave up 2 bases; unmatched junction bases: 8. Looked up from germline, CDR1 is MNHNY and CDR2 is SVGAGI (reference sequence).

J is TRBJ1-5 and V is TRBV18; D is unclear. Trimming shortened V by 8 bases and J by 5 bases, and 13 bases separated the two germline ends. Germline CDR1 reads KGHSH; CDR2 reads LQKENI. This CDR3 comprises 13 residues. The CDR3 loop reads CASGLREDQPQHF. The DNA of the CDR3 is TGTGCCAGCGGTCTCCGGGAGGATCAGCCCCAGCATTTT.

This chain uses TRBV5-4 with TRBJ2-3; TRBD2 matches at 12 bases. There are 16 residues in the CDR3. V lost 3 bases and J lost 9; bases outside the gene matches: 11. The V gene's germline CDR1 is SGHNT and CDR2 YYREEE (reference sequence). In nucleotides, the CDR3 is TGTGCCAGCAGCTCACCCCTAGCGGGGGGGACTGTAACGCAGTATTTT. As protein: CASSSPLAGGTVTQYF.

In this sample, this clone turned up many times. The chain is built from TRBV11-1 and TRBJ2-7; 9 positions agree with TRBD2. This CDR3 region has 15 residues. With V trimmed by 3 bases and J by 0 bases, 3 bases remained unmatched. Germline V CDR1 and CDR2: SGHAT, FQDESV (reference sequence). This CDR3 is CASSFASGTSYEQYF. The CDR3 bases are TGTGCCAGCAGCTTCGCTAGCGGGACCTCCTACGAGCAGTACTTC.

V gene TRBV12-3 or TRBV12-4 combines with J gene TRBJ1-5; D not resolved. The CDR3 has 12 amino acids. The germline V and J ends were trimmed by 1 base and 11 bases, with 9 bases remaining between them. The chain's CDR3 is CASSLGGEAQHF. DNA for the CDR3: TGTGCCAGCAGTTTAGGGGGAGAGGCCCAGCATTTT.

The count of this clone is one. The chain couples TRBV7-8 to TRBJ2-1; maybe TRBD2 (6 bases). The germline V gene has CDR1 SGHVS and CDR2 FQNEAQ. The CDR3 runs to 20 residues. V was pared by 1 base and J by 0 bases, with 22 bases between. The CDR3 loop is CASSLEGMIGGLSSYNEQFF. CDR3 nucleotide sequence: TGTGCCAGCAGCTTAGAAGGGATGATCGGGGGTTTAAGCTCCTACAATGAGCAGTTCTTC.

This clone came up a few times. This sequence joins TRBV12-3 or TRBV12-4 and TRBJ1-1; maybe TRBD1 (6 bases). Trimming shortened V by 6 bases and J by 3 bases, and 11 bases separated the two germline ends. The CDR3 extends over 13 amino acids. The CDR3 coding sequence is TGTGCCAGCAGGTCCACAGGGTACACTGAAGCTTTCTTT. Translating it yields CASRSTGYTEAFF.

The CDR3 DNA reads TGCGCCAGCAGTGGGACAGGCAATGAGCAGTTCTTC. Amino acid sequence: CASSGTGNEQFF. The J gene is TRBJ2-1, the V gene TRBV10-1; 7 bases map to TRBD1. The CDR3 is 12 amino acids. Germline V gene data show CDR1 as WNHNN and CDR2 as SYGVQD (reference sequence). J gave up 6 bases and V 4 bases, and 0 bases lay outside the gene matches.

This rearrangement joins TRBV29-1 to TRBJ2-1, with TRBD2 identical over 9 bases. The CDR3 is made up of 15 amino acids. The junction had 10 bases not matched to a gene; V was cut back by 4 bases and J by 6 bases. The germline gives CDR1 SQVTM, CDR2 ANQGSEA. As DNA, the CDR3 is TGCAGCGTTGGCGAGGGGGGACTAGCTATCAATGAGCAGTTCTTC. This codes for CSVGEGGLAINEQFF.

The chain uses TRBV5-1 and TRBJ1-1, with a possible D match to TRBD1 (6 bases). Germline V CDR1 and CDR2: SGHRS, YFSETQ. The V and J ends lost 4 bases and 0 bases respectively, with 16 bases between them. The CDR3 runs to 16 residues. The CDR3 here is CASSPRERGMNTEAFF. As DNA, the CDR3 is TGCGCCAGCAGCCCCAGGGAGAGGGGGATGAACACTGAAGCTTTCTTT. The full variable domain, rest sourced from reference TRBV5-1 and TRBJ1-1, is KAGVTQTPRYLIKTRGQQVTLSCSPISGHRSVSWYQQTPGQGLQFLFEYFSETQRNKGNFPGRFSGRQFSNSRSEMNVSTLELGDSALYLCASSPRERGMNTEAFFGQGTRLTVV.

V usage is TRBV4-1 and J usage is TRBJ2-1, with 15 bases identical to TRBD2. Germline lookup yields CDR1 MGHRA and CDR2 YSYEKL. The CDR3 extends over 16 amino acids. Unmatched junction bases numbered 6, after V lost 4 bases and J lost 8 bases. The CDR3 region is CASSPRTSGGGHEQFF. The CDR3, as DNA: TGCGCCAGCAGCCCCCGGACTAGCGGGGGGGGCCATGAGCAGTTCTTC.

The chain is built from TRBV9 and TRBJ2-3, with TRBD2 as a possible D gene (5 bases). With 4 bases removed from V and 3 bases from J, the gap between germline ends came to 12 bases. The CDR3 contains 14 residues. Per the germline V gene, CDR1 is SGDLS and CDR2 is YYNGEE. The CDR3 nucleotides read TGTGCCAGCAGCTCGGGAAAAAGGACAGATACGCAGTATTTT. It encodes CASSSGKRTDTQYF.

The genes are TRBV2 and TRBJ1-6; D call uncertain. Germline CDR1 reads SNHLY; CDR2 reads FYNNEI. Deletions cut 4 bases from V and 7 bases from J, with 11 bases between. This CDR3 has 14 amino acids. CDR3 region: CASSGAFGNSPLHF. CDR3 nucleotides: TGTGCCAGCAGTGGGGCTTTTGGGAATTCACCCCTCCACTTT.

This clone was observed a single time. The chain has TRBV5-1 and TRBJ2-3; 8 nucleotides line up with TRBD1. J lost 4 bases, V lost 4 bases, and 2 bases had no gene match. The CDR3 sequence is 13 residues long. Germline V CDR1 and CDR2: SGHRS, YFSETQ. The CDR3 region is CASSQGAADTQYF. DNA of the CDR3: TGCGCCAGCAGCCAGGGGGCCGCAGATACGCAGTATTTT.

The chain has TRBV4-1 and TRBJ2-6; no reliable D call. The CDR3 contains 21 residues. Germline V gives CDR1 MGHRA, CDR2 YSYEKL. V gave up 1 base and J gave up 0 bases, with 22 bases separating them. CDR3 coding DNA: TGCGCCAGCAGCCAAGTTGAGATACTTGTCTCTATTATCTCTGGGGCCAACGTCCTGACTTTC. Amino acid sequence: CASSQVEILVSIISGANVLTF.

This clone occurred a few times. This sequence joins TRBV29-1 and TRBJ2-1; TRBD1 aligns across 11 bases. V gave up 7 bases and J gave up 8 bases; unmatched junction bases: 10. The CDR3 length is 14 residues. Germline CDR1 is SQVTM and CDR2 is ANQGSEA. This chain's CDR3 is CSAAPGQGDYEQFF. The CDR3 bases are TGCAGCGCAGCGCCGGGACAGGGGGATTATGAGCAGTTCTTC.

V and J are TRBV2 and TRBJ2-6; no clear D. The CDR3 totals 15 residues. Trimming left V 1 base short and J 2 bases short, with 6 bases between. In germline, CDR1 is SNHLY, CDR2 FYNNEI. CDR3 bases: TGTGCCAGCAGTGAAGGCACAGCTGGGGCCAACGTCCTGACTTTC. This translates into CASSEGTAGANVLTF.

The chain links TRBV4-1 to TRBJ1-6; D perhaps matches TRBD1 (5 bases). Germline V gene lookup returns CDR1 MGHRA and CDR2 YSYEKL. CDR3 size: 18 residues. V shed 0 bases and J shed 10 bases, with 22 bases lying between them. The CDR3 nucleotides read TGCGCCAGCAGCCAAGAGTTGAACATCAGGGTGGTTTGGTCACCCCTCCACTTT. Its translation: CASSQELNIRVVWSPLHF.

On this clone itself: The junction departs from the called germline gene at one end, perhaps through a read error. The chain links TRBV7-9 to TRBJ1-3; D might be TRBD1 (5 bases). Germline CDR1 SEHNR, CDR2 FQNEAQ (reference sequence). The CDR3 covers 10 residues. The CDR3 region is CASSLQALLF. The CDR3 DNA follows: TGTGCCAGCAGCCTACAGGCCCTCCTTTTT.

CDR3 coding DNA: TGTGCCAGTAGTACCGGTACCGGGACAGGGCGGGAAAAACTGTTTTTT. Protein: CASSTGTGTGREKLFF. The rearrangement joins TRBV19 to TRBJ1-4, with 9 bases that match TRBD1. Germline CDR1 and CDR2: LNHDA and SQIVND (reference sequence). The CDR3 length is 16 residues. J was trimmed by 8 bases and V by 4 bases; bases with no gene match: 11.